This T cell receptor beta chain was identified in a study of shared clonotypes between healthy human individuals. Study-level results: Naive subsets generally exceeded memory subsets in estimated richness.

Per the germline V gene, CDR1 is SGHRS and CDR2 is YFSETQ. The CDR3 length is 14 residues. Data came from immunoSEQ multiplex PCR; TCRdb stores just in-frame clones and leaves some out. The sample contains 2 million to 2.5 million clones, about 94% of which appear only once. As for this clone: Its matching antigen is unknown. At one end the junction does not follow the germline gene, possibly because of a read error. This same CDR3 is encoded by further DNA sequences in the sample.

This TCR was sampled from a man between 18 and 29 years old in good health. The sequencing input was naive CD4+ T cells sorted from blood. Described subset: CD45RA+ positively selected. The genes are TRBV5-1 and TRBJ2-6; possibly TRBD1 or TRBD2 for D (5 bases each). The chain's CDR3 is CASRLGPGANVLTF. CDR3 coding DNA: TGCGCCAGCAGGTTGGGACCCGGGGCCAACGTCCTGACTTTC.